The sequence of this T cell receptor (beta chain) was determined in a study of blood T cell repertoires in COVID-19. Whole-study context: T cells, B-cell-depleted T cells, or PBMCs supplied cDNA or gDNA.

The CDR3 loop spans 17 amino acids. With 5 bases clipped from V and 2 bases from J, the junction kept 10 bases outside the gene matches. Germline V gives CDR1 MNHEY, CDR2 SMNVEV (reference sequence). TCRdb's table, derived via immunoSEQ multiplex PCR, lists solely in-frame clones and lacks some. Here the sample spans under 250,000 clones, approximately 88% being singletons. This clone was found a few times. This receptor was identified in a man in his forties with acute or convalescent COVID-19. Sequenced: peripheral blood. This chain joins TRBV27 and TRBJ2-3, with 10 bases aligning to TRBD2. In DNA, the CDR3 is TGTGCCAGCAGTCCCGGAACTAGCGGGAAGTACACAGATACGCAGTATTTT. The encoded protein is CASSPGTSGKYTDTQYF.